This T cell receptor beta chain was profiled in a study of shared clonotypes between healthy human individuals. About this clone: Its matching antigen is unknown.

A split of CD4+ cells into CD45RA+ naive and CD45RA-negative memory subsets was performed. Study-wide points: Shared clonotypes across all four donors exceeded non-shared ones in generation probability. Clonotype sharing among donors likely depends on sequencing depth.

Running of the assay took place at deep level. Data came from immunoSEQ multiplex PCR; TCRdb stores just in-frame clones and leaves some out. The data hold 2 million to 2.5 million clones, with about 90% observed a single time. Germline CDR1 SGHAT, CDR2 FQNNGV. V lost 7 bases and J lost 4, with 16 bases in between. The CDR3 has 15 amino acids. This sequence joins TRBV11-2 and TRBJ2-2; unclear D gene. The clonotype was recovered from a man aged 18 to 29 in good health. Some clones in this sample may be carry-over from other donors' samples. Sequencing was done on a sample of naive CD4+ T cells from PBMCs. Regarding subset: CD45RA+ positively selected. CDR3 sequence reads: CASILSGRGTGELFF. CDR3 coding DNA: TGTGCCAGCATTCTGTCCGGGCGCGGCACCGGGGAGCTGTTTTTT.